What follows are 2 T cell receptor beta chains derived from one specimen sequenced in a study of T cells after posttransplantation cyclophosphamide. TCRdb keeps only in-frame clones here, not all; method: immunoSEQ multiplex PCR. The sample has approximately 56,000 clones, 85% to 95% seen once. Sequenced input: PBMCs. All receptors come from a woman between 25 and 40 years old in good health and a related stem cell transplant donor.

This chain connects TRBV6-4 to TRBJ2-3; 12 positions agree with TRBD2. V lost 6 bases, J lost 1 base, and 2 bases stayed unmatched. CDR3 length: 15 residues. Germline CDR1 reads MRHNA; CDR2 reads SNTAGT. The CDR3 sequence: CASRRTSGGTDTQYF. CDR3 nucleotide sequence: TGTGCCAGCAGGCGGACTAGCGGGGGCACAGATACGCAGTATTTT.

This clone was picked up one time. The V and J genes are TRBV5-1 and TRBJ2-5; the D gene is possibly TRBD2 (5 bases). Per the germline V gene, CDR1 is SGHRS and CDR2 is YFSETQ. There are 14 residues in the CDR3. V was shortened by 6 bases and J by 5 bases, with 17 bases between the two germline ends. The CDR3 nucleotides are TGCGCCAGCAAATCCGGACCGGAGGAGGAGACCCAGTACTTC. Amino acid sequence: CASKSGPEEETQYF.